This T cell receptor (beta chain) was identified in a study of T-cell reconstitution after alpha-beta-depleted transplantation in children. Study-wide findings and caveats: Day-60 TCRbeta diversity that was high in some patients was derived from surviving recipient T cells and thymic progenitors. The authors attributed T-cell counts and diversity one year after transplant mostly to newly produced T cells. In patients about two months after transplant, alpha-beta T cells reportedly arose from several hundred expanded graft clones.

The CDR3 has 14 residues. V shed 7 bases and J shed 0 bases, with 13 bases lying between them. Germline CDR1 reads MDHEN; CDR2 reads SYDVKM. This clonotype was detected once. No antigen is known for it. Unique molecular identifiers were used in preparing the TCRbeta library. TCRdb reprocessed the PCR reads via MiXCR and lists one record per CDR3 protein. The sample holds about 540,000 distinct CDR3 sequences, 25% to 30% seen once. The V and J genes are TRBV28 and TRBJ2-7; D is possibly TRBD1 (6 bases). The sequence derives from a boy younger than two with Wiskott-Aldrich syndrome, due to receive a stem cell transplant. The sequencing used PBMCs, collected before TCRalphabeta/CD19-depleted stem cell transplant. The CDR3 region has the DNA TGTGCCAGCAACATAGGGGGTAGCTCCTACGAGCAGTACTTC. Encoded protein: CASNIGGSSYEQYF.